A selection of T cell receptor beta chains follows, all from one sample in a study of technical replicates of blood from four donors. The repertoire was sequenced with immunoSEQ multiplex PCR; TCRdb's copy has only in-frame clones and lacks some. Of about 75,000 clones listed, 95% to 97% are singletons. Sequencing used T cells isolated from PBMCs. The receptors come from a human donor in good health. The CDR3 runs from the conserved cysteine through the conserved F or W.

j_gene	v_gene	len	CDR3aa
TRBJ1-1	TRBV4-1	13	CASADRAATEAFF
TRBJ2-1	TRBV28	16	CASRGYSYRGYNEQFF
TRBJ1-5	TRBV11-3	15	CASSTDRSNDQPQHF
TRBJ2-7	TRBV6-1	13	CASLGGATYEQYF
TRBJ2-3	TRBV7-8	16	CASSLGRAGWRDTQYF
TRBJ2-1	TRBV4-1	19	CASSQDLGGLRGSYNEQFF
TRBJ2-7	TRBV5-4	14	CASSFIAFRDEQYF
TRBJ1-1	TRBV27	15	CASSLRAGGYTEAFF
TRBJ2-3	TRBV27	14	CASSSLGGTDTQYF
TRBJ2-7	TRBV7-8	14	CASSLGRVPLEQYF
TRBJ1-2	TRBV11-2	13	CASSKSTDYGYTF
TRBJ1-1	TRBV6-5	16	CASSYSVPGLDTEAFF
TRBJ2-5	TRBV2	12	CASSGTKETQYF
TRBJ2-5	TRBV5-6	16	CASSFLSTLMRETQYF
TRBJ2-7	TRBV7-3	14	CASSVTGIYYEQYF
TRBJ1-2	TRBV7-9	13	CASSFGQENGYTF
TRBJ1-1	TRBV18	13	CASSPSGVTEAFF
TRBJ1-5	TRBV27	12	CASSPINQPQHF
TRBJ2-7	TRBV7-9	15	CASSSLRKTGYEQYF
TRBJ2-1	TRBV29-1	14	CSALIAGGYNEQFF
TRBJ1-1	TRBV6-1	10	CASTGTEAFF
TRBJ1-2	TRBV7-9	14	CASSSLTENYGYTF
TRBJ2-1	TRBV4-2	13	CASSQGLNNEQFF
TRBJ1-4	TRBV6-6	14	CASTDRGGEGKLFF
TRBJ2-3	TRBV30	15	CAWGSLGGGADTQYF
TRBJ1-2	TRBV6-6	13	CASSYENRDRYTF
TRBJ2-3	TRBV21-1	16	CASSRGLAGGTDTQYF